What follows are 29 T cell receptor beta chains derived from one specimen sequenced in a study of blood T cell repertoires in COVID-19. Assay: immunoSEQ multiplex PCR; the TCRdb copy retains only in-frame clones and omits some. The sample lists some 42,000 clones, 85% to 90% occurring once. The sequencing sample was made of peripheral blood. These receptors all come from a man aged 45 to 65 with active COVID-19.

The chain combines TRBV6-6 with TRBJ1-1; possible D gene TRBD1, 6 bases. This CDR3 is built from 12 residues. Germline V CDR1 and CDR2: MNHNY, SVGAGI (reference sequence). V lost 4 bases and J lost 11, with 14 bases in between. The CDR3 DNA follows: TGTGCCAGCAGTTTACAGGGTTTGGTTGCTTTCTTT. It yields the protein CASSLQGLVAFF.

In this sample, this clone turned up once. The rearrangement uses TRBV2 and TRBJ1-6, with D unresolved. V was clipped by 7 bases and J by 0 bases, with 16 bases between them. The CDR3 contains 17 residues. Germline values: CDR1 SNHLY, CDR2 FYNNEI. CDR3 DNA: TGTGCCAGCACTCGAGAAGTGGGGAGCTCCTATAATTCACCCCTCCACTTT. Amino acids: CASTREVGSSYNSPLHF.

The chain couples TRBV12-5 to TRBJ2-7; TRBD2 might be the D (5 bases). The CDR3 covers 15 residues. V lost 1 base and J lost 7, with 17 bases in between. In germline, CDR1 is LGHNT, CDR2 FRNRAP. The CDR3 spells CASGLDQGISGEQYF. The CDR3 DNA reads TGTGCTAGTGGTTTGGACCAAGGGATTTCGGGGGAGCAGTACTTC.

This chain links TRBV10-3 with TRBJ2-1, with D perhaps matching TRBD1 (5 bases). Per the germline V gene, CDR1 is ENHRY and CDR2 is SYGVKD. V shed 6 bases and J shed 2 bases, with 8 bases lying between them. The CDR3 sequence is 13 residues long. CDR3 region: CAIRQGPYNEQFF. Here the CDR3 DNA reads TGTGCCATCAGGCAGGGTCCCTACAATGAGCAGTTCTTC.

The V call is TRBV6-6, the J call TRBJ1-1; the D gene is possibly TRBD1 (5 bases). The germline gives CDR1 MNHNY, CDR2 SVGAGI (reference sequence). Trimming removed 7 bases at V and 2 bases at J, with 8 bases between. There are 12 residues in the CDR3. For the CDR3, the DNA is TGTGCCAGCATTCAGGGAAACACTGAAGCTTTCTTT. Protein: CASIQGNTEAFF.

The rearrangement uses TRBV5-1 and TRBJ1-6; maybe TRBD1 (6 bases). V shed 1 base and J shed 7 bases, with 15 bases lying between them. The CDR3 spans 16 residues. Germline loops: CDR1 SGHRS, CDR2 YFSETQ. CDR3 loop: CASSLSPRGLNSPLHF. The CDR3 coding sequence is TGCGCCAGCAGCTTGTCGCCCAGGGGCCTCAATTCACCCCTCCACTTT.

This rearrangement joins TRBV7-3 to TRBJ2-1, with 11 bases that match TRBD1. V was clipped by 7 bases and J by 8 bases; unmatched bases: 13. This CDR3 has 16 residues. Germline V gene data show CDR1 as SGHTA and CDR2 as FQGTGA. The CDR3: CASKGEPGQGAHEQFF. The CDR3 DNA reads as TGTGCCAGCAAAGGAGAACCCGGACAGGGGGCCCATGAGCAGTTCTTC.

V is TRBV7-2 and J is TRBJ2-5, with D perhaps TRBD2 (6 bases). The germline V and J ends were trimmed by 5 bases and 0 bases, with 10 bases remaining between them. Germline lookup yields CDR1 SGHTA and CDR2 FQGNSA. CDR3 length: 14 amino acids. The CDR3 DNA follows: TGTGCCAGCAGCGGCCGGGAGTACCAAGAGACCCAGTACTTC. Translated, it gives CASSGREYQETQYF.

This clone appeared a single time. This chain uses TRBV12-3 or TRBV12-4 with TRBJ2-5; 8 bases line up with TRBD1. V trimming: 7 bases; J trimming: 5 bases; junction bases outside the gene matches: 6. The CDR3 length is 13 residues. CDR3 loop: CASTRQGRETQYF. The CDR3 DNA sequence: TGTGCCAGCACCCGACAGGGGAGGGAGACCCAGTACTTC.

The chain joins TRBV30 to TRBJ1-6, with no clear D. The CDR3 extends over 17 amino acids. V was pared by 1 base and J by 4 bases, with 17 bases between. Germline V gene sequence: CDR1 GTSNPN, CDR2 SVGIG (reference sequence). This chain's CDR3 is CAWSGGVGDLYNSPLHF. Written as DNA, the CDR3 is TGTGCCTGGAGTGGGGGAGTCGGGGATCTTTATAATTCACCCCTCCACTTT.

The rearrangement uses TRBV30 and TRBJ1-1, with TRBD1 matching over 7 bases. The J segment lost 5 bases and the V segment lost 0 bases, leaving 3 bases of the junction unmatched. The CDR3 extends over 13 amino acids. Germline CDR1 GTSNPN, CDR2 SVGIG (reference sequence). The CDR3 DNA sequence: TGTGCCTGGAGTGTTCTACAGGGGACTGAAGCTTTCTTT. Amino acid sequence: CAWSVLQGTEAFF.

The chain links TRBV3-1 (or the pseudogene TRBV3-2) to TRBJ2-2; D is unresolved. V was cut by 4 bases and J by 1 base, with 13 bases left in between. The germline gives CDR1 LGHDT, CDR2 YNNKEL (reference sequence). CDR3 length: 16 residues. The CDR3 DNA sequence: TGTGCCAGCAGCCCAATTCCCCACTGGAACACCGGGGAGCTGTTTTTT. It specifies CASSPIPHWNTGELFF.

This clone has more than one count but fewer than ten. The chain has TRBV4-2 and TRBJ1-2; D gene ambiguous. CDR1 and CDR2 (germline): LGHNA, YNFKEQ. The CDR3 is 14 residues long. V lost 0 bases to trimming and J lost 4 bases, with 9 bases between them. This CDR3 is CASSQEAGRYGYTF. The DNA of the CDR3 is TGTGCCAGCAGCCAAGAAGCAGGCCGCTATGGCTACACCTTC.

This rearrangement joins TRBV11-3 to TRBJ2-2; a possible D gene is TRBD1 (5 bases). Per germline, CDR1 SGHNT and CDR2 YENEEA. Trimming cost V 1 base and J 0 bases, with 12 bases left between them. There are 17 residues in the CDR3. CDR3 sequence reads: CASSLGAGQANTGELFF. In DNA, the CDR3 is TGTGCCAGCAGCTTAGGGGCAGGGCAGGCGAACACCGGGGAGCTGTTTTTT.

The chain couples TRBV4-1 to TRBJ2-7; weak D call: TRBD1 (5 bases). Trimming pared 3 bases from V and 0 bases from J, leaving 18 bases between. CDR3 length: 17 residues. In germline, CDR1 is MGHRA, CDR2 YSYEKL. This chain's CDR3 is CASSQELRTSSSYEQYF. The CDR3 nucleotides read TGCGCCAGCAGCCAGGAACTACGGACATCGAGCTCCTACGAGCAGTACTTC.

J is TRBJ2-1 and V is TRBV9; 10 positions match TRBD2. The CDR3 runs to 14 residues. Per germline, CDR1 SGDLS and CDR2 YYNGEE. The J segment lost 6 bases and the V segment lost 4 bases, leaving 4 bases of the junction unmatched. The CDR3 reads CASSTSGGANEQFF. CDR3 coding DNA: TGTGCCAGCAGCACCAGCGGGGGGGCCAATGAGCAGTTCTTC.

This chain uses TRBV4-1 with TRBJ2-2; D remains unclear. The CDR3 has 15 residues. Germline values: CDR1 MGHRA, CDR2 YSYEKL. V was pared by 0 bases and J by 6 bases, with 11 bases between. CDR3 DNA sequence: TGCGCCAGCAGCCAAGAGGATACAGTTGCCGGGGAGCTGTTTTTT. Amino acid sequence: CASSQEDTVAGELFF.

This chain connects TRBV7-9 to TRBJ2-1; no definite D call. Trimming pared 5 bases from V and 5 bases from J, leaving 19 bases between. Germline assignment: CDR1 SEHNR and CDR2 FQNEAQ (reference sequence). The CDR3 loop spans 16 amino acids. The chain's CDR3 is CASSTPQTRYNNEQFF. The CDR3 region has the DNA TGTGCCAGCAGCACTCCGCAGACGCGGTATAACAATGAGCAGTTCTTC.

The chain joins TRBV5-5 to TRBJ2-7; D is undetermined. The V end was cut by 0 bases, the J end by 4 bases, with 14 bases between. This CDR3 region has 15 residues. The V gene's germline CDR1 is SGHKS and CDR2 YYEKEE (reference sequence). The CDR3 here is CASSLAPQALYEQYF. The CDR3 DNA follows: TGTGCCAGCAGCTTGGCCCCCCAGGCTTTATACGAGCAGTACTTC. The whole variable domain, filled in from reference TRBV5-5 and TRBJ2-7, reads DAGVTQSPTHLIKTRGQQVTLRCSPISGHKSVSWYQQVLGQGPQFIFQYYEKEERGRGNFPDRFSARQFPNYSSELNVNALLLGDSALYLCASSLAPQALYEQYFGPGTRLTVT.

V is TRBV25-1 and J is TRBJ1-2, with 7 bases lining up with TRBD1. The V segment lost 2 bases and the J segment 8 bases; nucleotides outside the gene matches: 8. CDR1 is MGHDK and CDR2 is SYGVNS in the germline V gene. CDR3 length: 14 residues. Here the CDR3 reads CASSEVDRVRGYTF. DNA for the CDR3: TGTGCCAGCAGTGAAGTCGACAGGGTACGCGGCTACACCTTC.

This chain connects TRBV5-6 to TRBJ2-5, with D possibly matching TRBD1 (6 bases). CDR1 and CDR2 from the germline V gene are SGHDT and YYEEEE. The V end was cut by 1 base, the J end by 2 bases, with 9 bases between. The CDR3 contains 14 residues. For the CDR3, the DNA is TGTGCCAGCAGCTTGCAACAGGGACAAGAGACCCAGTACTTC. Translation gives CASSLQQGQETQYF.

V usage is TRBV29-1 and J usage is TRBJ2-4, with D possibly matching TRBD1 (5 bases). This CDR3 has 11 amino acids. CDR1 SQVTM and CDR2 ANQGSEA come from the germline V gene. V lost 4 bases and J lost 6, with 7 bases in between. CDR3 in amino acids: CSVAGINIQYF. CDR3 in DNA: TGCAGCGTTGCAGGGATAAACATTCAGTACTTC.

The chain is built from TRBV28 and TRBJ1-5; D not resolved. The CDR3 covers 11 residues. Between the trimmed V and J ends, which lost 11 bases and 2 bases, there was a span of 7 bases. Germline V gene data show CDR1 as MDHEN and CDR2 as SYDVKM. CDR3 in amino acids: CAGGGNQPQHF. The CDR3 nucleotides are TGTGCCGGCGGGGGCAATCAGCCCCAGCATTTT.

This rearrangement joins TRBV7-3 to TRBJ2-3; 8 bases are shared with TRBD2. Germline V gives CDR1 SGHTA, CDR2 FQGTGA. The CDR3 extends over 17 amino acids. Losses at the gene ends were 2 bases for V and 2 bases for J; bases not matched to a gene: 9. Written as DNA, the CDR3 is TGTGCCAGCAGCTTATTCCGGGGGGGACTTTACACAGATACGCAGTATTTT. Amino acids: CASSLFRGGLYTDTQYF.

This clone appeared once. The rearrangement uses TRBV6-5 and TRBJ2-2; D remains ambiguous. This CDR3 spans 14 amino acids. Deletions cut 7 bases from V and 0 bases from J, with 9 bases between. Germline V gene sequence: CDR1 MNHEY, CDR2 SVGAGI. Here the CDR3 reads CASNPQANTGELFF. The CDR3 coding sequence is TGTGCCAGCAACCCCCAGGCGAACACCGGGGAGCTGTTTTTT.

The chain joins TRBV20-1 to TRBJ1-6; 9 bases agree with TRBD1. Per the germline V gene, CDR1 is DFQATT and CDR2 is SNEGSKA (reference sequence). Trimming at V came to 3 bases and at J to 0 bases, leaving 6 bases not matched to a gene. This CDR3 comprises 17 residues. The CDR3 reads CSASTGQGYSYNSPLHF. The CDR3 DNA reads TGCAGTGCTAGTACGGGACAGGGCTACTCCTATAATTCACCCCTCCACTTT.

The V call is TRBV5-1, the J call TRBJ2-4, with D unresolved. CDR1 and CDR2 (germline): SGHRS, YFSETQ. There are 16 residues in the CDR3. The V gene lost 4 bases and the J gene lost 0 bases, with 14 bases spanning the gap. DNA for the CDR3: TGCGCCAGCAGCCAAGACATCACTCTAGCCAAAAACATTCAGTACTTC. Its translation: CASSQDITLAKNIQYF.

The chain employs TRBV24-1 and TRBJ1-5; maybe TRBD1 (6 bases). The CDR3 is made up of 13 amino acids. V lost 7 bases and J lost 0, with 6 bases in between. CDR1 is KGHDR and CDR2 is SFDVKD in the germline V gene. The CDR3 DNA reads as TGTGCCACCAGACAGGGTAGCAATCAGCCCCAGCATTTT. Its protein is CATRQGSNQPQHF.

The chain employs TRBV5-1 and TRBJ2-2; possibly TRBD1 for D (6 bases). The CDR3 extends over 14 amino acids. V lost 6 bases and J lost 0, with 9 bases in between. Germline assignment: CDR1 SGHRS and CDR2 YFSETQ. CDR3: CASKQGTNTGELFF. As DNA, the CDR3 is TGCGCCAGCAAGCAGGGGACGAACACCGGGGAGCTGTTTTTT.